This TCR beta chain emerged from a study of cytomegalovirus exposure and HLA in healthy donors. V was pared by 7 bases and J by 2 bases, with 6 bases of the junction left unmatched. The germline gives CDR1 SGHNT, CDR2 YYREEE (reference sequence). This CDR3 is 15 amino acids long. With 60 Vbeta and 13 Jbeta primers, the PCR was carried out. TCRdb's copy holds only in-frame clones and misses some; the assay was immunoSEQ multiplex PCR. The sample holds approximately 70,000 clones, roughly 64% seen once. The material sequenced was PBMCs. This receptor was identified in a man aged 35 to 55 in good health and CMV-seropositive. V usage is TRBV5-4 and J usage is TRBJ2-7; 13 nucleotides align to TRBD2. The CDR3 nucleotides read TGTGCCAGCGCAGAACTAGCGGGAGGGCCCTACGAGCAGTACTTC. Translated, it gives CASAELAGGPYEQYF.